The T cell receptor (beta chain) described here comes from a study of blood T cell repertoires in COVID-19. Across the whole study: Samples came from the United States, Italy and Spain, spanning acute and convalescent COVID-19.

The data were produced by immunoSEQ multiplex PCR, yet TCRdb's version contains in-frame clones alone and is incomplete. The sample includes approximately 380,000 clones, approximately 90% of them seen just once. Germline lookup yields CDR1 LNHDA and CDR2 SQIVND (reference sequence). The V end lost 7 bases, the J end lost 3 bases, and 15 bases lay between the germline ends. The CDR3 loop spans 14 amino acids. V usage is TRBV19 and J usage is TRBJ1-1; D is perhaps TRBD1 (6 bases). Sequencing was carried out using PBMCs or T cells enriched from blood (not recorded which). The TCR sequence derives from a woman aged 40 to 50 who had been exposed to COVID-19. CDR3 DNA sequence: TGTGCCAGTACGACAGGACAGACGTACACTGAAGCTTTCTTT. Amino acid sequence: CASTTGQTYTEAFF.